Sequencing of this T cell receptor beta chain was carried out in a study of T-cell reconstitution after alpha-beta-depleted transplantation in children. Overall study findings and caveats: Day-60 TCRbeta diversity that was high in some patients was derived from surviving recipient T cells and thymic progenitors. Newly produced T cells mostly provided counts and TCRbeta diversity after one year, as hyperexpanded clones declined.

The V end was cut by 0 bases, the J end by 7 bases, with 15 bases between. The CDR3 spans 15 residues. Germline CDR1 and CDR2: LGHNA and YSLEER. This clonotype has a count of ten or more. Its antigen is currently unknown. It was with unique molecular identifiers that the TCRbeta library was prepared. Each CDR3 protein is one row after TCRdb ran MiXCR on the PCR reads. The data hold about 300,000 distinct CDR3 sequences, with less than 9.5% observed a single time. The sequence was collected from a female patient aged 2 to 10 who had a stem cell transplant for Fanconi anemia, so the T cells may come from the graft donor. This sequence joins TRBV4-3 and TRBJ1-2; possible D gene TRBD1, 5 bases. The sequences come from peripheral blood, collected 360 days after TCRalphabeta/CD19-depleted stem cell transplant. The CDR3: CASSQDSRPGGGYTF. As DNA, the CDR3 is TGCGCCAGCAGCCAAGACTCCCGTCCCGGGGGTGGCTACACCTTC.